One and the same sample provided the 18 T cell receptor beta chains below, sequenced in a study of OX40 agonist ivuxolimab in advanced cancers. Receptors were amplified or captured by the immunoSEQ multiplex PCR assay. TCRdb holds this immuneACCESS table with in-frame rearrangements only. Some clones are missing; in checked studies, unresolved V genes explain under half, and the rest has no known cause. The sample table lists tens of thousands of clones, roughly 84% of them with a count of one. The ten largest clones represent about 34% of the sample. The material sequenced was CD4+ or CD8+ T cells sorted from blood, taken in a trial of the OX40 agonist ivuxolimab. The receptors were sampled from an adult with an advanced solid tumor such as melanoma, head and neck, liver or kidney cancer.

This clone was observed once. The V and J genes are TRBV16 and TRBJ1-1; tentatively, D is TRBD1 (5 bases). The CDR3 contains 12 residues. V lost 11 bases and J 1 base, leaving 11 bases between the germline ends. Germline V gene sequence: CDR1 KGHSY, CDR2 FQNENV. The CDR3 sequence is CAPTRGNTEAFF. Here the CDR3 DNA reads TGTGCCCCAACGAGGGGGAACACTGAAGCTTTCTTT.

V gene TRBV6-1 combines with J gene TRBJ2-5; 8 bases are a match to TRBD2. The J call may be in error: the DNA end matches TRBJ2-7 better. The CDR3 covers 15 residues. Germline V CDR1 and CDR2: MNHNS, SASEGT. The CDR3 bases are TGTGCCAGCAGTGATTTAGCGGGACTCTCCTACGAGCAGTACTTC. Translating it yields CASSDLAGLSYEQYF.

V usage is TRBV19 and J usage is TRBJ2-3; possibly TRBD1 for D (6 bases). Germline V lookup: CDR1 LNHDA, CDR2 SQIVND (reference sequence). The V and J ends lost 9 bases and 2 bases respectively, with 24 bases between them. The CDR3 sequence is 17 residues long. CDR3 coding DNA: TGTGCCAGCGCCAATATCCTTATCAGGGGACCCACAGATACGCAGTATTTT. Amino acid sequence: CASANILIRGPTDTQYF.

The V call is TRBV7-2, the J call TRBJ2-7; TRBD2 aligns across 7 bases. V dropped 5 bases and J dropped 9; count of bases not matched to a gene: 13. Germline loops: CDR1 SGHTA, CDR2 FQGNSA. This CDR3 comprises 14 residues. CDR3 amino acids: CASSPRGTSEPQYF. The CDR3 nucleotides are TGTGCCAGCAGCCCTAGAGGCACTAGCGAACCGCAGTACTTC.

The chain recombines TRBV13 with TRBJ2-1; the match to TRBD2 covers 14 bases. Germline values: CDR1 PRHDT, CDR2 FYEKMQ (reference sequence). J gave up 6 bases and V 5 bases, and 15 bases lay outside the gene matches. This CDR3 is built from 19 residues. CDR3 in DNA: TGTGCCAGCAGCGCCCGACTAGCGGGAGGGCCAAAACGGGGCAATGAGCAGTTCTTC. Encoded protein: CASSARLAGGPKRGNEQFF.

This rearrangement joins TRBV4-3 to TRBJ2-7; the D is unclear. Trimming cost V 0 bases and J 6 bases, with 18 bases left between them. Per the germline V gene, CDR1 is LGHNA and CDR2 is YSLEER. The CDR3 extends over 16 amino acids. The CDR3 region has the DNA TGCGCCAGCAGCCAAGATTTCGAGGCGGACCCCAGCGAGCAGTACTTC. Its translation is CASSQDFEADPSEQYF.

The genes are TRBV27 and TRBJ1-2; D unresolved. The CDR3 has 13 residues. Trimming shortened V by 3 bases and J by 4 bases, and 9 bases separated the two germline ends. Germline V gene data show CDR1 as MNHEY and CDR2 as SMNVEV (reference sequence). The CDR3 DNA sequence: TGTGCCAGCAGTTTGAACTACCTCTATGGCTACACCTTC. Its translation is CASSLNYLYGYTF.

The genes are TRBV7-8 and TRBJ2-1; TRBD2 agrees at 14 bases. V shed 4 bases and J 5 bases; nucleotides not matched to a gene: 4. Germline values: CDR1 SGHVS, CDR2 FQNEAQ. This CDR3 has 16 residues. CDR3 coding DNA: TGTGCCAGCAGCTCGGGACTAGCGGGAGCCAACAATGAGCAGTTCTTC. This codes for CASSSGLAGANNEQFF. The variable domain in full, completed from reference TRBV7-8 and TRBJ2-1, reads GAGVSQSPRYKVAKRGQDVALRCDPISGHVSLFWYQQALGQGPEFLTYFQNEAQLDKSGLPSDRFFAERPEGSVSTLKIQRTQQEDSAVYLCASSSGLAGANNEQFFGPGTRLTVL.

This clone is a singleton in its sample. This chain links TRBV6-6 with TRBJ1-1; D possibly corresponds to TRBD1 (5 bases). The CDR3 is 15 amino acids. CDR1 is MNHNY and CDR2 is SVGAGI in the germline V gene (reference sequence). V dropped 2 bases and J dropped 3 bases, with 13 bases sitting between them. The CDR3 loop is CASSYAGDGYTEAFF. The CDR3 region has the DNA TGTGCCAGCAGTTACGCGGGGGACGGGTACACTGAAGCTTTCTTT.

The chain carries TRBV6-5 and TRBJ2-5, with 9 positions matching TRBD1. The trim removed 4 bases at V and 4 bases at J, leaving 10 bases unmatched. The germline V gene encodes CDR1 MNHEY and CDR2 SVGAGI. The CDR3 has 16 residues. The CDR3 DNA reads as TGTGCCAGCAGTTGGACGGGACAGGGAGGTTTAGAGACCCAGTACTTC. Amino acids: CASSWTGQGGLETQYF.

This clone has just one count. This rearrangement joins TRBV5-1 to TRBJ2-2; 9 positions match TRBD2. The CDR3 runs to 15 residues. V shed 0 bases, J shed 5 bases, and the junction held 2 bases outside the gene matches. The V gene's germline CDR1 is SGHRS and CDR2 YFSETQ. CDR3 in amino acids: CASSLGLAGTGELFF. The DNA of the CDR3 is TGCGCCAGCAGCTTGGGTCTAGCGGGGACCGGGGAGCTGTTTTTT.

The J gene is TRBJ2-7, the V gene TRBV10-3; 11 nucleotides agree with TRBD2. Trimming cost V 3 bases and J 3 bases; bases outside gene matches: 13. The germline CDR1 and CDR2 sequences are ENHRY and SYGVKD. This CDR3 is built from 18 residues. CDR3 region: CAISDKGGTSGRHYEQYF. CDR3 sequence (DNA): TGTGCCATCAGTGATAAAGGGGGCACTAGCGGGAGACACTACGAGCAGTACTTC.

V gene TRBV5-4 combines with J gene TRBJ1-1; TRBD1 matches at 7 bases. CDR1 SGHNT and CDR2 YYREEE come from the germline V gene (reference sequence). This CDR3 region has 17 residues. With 4 bases clipped from V and 1 base from J, the junction kept 13 bases outside the gene matches. CDR3 nucleotide sequence: TGTGCCAGCAGCGGAAACAGAGCAGGGGGAGAGAACACTGAAGCTTTCTTT. Translation gives CASSGNRAGGENTEAFF.

The chain employs TRBV10-3 and TRBJ2-5; TRBD1 aligns across 9 bases. The better agreement between TRBJ2-7 and the DNA end casts doubt on the J call. From germline, CDR1 is ENHRY and CDR2 SYGVKD. The CDR3 is made up of 15 amino acids. CDR3 bases: TGTGCCATCAGTGAGTCGACAGGGGGCTCCTACGAGCAGTACTTC. It specifies CAISESTGGSYEQYF.

The V and J genes are TRBV7-6 and TRBJ2-7; 7 bases align to TRBD2. CDR1 is SGHVS and CDR2 is FNYEAQ in the germline V gene. This CDR3 has 17 amino acids. J was trimmed by 6 bases and V by 1 base; bases with no gene match: 15. The CDR3 nucleotides read TGTGCCAGCAGCTTAGTCCAAGGTTTGGGGAGGGACTCCGAGCAGTACTTC. Its translation is CASSLVQGLGRDSEQYF.

The V gene is TRBV5-5, the J gene TRBJ2-1; 10 bases align to TRBD2. V dropped 1 base and J dropped 8; count of bases not matched to a gene: 9. CDR1 is SGHKS and CDR2 is YYEKEE in the germline V gene (reference sequence). This CDR3 contains 16 residues. The CDR3 protein is CASSLFKAGGLHEQFF. CDR3 bases: TGTGCCAGCAGCTTGTTCAAAGCGGGAGGGCTACATGAGCAGTTCTTC.

By frequency in the sample, this clone is large (0.1 to 1%). This sequence joins TRBV19 and TRBJ2-7, with a possible D match to TRBD1 (5 bases). Trimming stripped 5 bases from V and 5 bases from J, with 13 bases between. Germline CDR1 is LNHDA and CDR2 is SQIVND (reference sequence). This CDR3 has 13 residues. The CDR3 DNA sequence: TGTGCCAGTAGTCCAGAGACAGCCAACGAGCAGTACTTC. Encoded protein: CASSPETANEQYF.

The V gene is TRBV5-5, the J gene TRBJ1-4; D gene uncertain. The germline gives CDR1 SGHKS, CDR2 YYEKEE (reference sequence). Trimming took 4 bases from V and 8 from J, leaving 18 bases between them. CDR3 length equals 15 residues. This CDR3 reads CASSLGRARREKLFF. In DNA, the CDR3 is TGTGCCAGCAGCCTAGGACGTGCAAGGCGAGAAAAACTGTTTTTT.